Following are 31 T cell receptor beta chains from one sample sequenced in a study of T cell changes during pregnancy in multiple sclerosis. Here immunoSEQ multiplex PCR was the method, and the copy in TCRdb shows in-frame clones only, minus some. The table has approximately 100,000 clones, 80% to 95% seen once. Source: peripheral blood, taken in the second trimester of pregnancy. The receptors come from a female donor with multiple sclerosis, enrolled in a pregnancy study.

The chain links TRBV5-1 to TRBJ2-1, with D possibly being TRBD1 (6 bases). This CDR3 region has 14 residues. Trimming removed 4 bases at V and 7 bases at J, with 15 bases between. Germline lookup yields CDR1 SGHRS and CDR2 YFSETQ. The CDR3 bases are TGCGCCAGCAGCGTACAGGGCTGGGGGAATGAGCAGTTCTTC. Translating gives CASSVQGWGNEQFF.

The gene calls are TRBV27 and TRBJ2-7; 11 bases agree with TRBD2. V was clipped by 5 bases and J by 4 bases; unmatched bases: 13. This CDR3 is 17 amino acids long. From germline, CDR1 is MNHEY and CDR2 SMNVEV (reference sequence). The CDR3 sequence is CASSAFGTSGNTYEQYF. CDR3 DNA sequence: TGTGCCAGCAGTGCGTTTGGGACTAGCGGAAACACTTACGAGCAGTACTTC.

The genes are TRBV6-5 and TRBJ2-1; 10 nucleotides agree with TRBD2. Germline CDR1 MNHEY, CDR2 SVGAGI. Germline trimming cut 0 bases from V and 6 bases from J; bases unmatched to any gene: 2. This CDR3 has 15 amino acids. The CDR3 nucleotides read TGTGCCAGCAGTTACTCGGCTAGCGGGAGCAATGAGCAGTTCTTC. Translating it yields CASSYSASGSNEQFF.

The chain is built from TRBV5-1 and TRBJ2-5; 14 bases are shared with TRBD2. The V gene's germline CDR1 is SGHRS and CDR2 YFSETQ. This CDR3 is built from 16 residues. Trimming at V came to 0 bases and at J to 2 bases, leaving 0 bases not matched to a gene. The CDR3 here is CASSLGLAGGQETQYF. In DNA, the CDR3 is TGCGCCAGCAGCTTGGGACTAGCGGGAGGGCAAGAGACCCAGTACTTC. The whole variable domain, remainder taken from reference TRBV5-1 and TRBJ2-5, is KAGVTQTPRYLIKTRGQQVTLSCSPISGHRSVSWYQQTPGQGLQFLFEYFSETQRNKGNFPGRFSGRQFSNSRSEMNVSTLELGDSALYLCASSLGLAGGQETQYFGPGTRLLVL.

Only one count was recorded for this clone. The CDR3 loop reads CAWSVYGGNEQYF. DNA of the CDR3: TGTGCCTGGAGTGTATATGGGGGCAACGAGCAGTACTTC. The chain has TRBV30 and TRBJ2-7, with a weak D call TRBD1 (6 bases). Germline V lookup: CDR1 GTSNPN, CDR2 SVGIG (reference sequence). The CDR3 is 13 amino acids. Trimming took 0 bases from V and 5 from J, leaving 11 bases between them. The full variable domain, with the rest looked up from reference TRBV30 and TRBJ2-7, is SQTIHQWPATLVQPVGSPLSLECTVEGTSNPNLYWYRQAAGRGLQLLFYSVGIGQISSEVPQNLSASRPQDRQFILSSKKLLLSDSGFYLCAWSVYGGNEQYFGPGTRLTVT.

The chain combines TRBV2 with TRBJ2-2; D may be TRBD2 (7 bases). The CDR3 sequence is 17 residues long. Trimming pared 7 bases from V and 4 bases from J, leaving 22 bases between. The germline V gene encodes CDR1 SNHLY and CDR2 FYNNEI. CDR3 coding DNA: TGTGCCAGCAATAACAGGGAGGGGGGCCCGGGCACCGGGGAGCTGTTTTTT. It is translated as CASNNREGGPGTGELFF. Based on the CDR3 plus reference TRBV2 and TRBJ2-2, the full variable domain is EPEVTQTPSHQVTQMGQEVILRCVPISNHLYFYWYRQILGQKVEFLVSFYNNEISEKSEIFDDQFSVERPDGSNFTLKIRSTKLEDSAMYFCASNNREGGPGTGELFFGEGSRLTVL.

V gene TRBV25-1 combines with J gene TRBJ1-1, with 9 bases identical to TRBD1. CDR3 size: 14 residues. The germline V gene encodes CDR1 MGHDK and CDR2 SYGVNS. The junction had 5 bases not matched to a gene; V was cut back by 4 bases and J by 5 bases. CDR3 in DNA: TGTGCCAGCAGTGCGGGACAGGGTAAGACTGAAGCTTTCTTT. This gives the protein CASSAGQGKTEAFF.

The chain employs TRBV9 and TRBJ1-2, with a tentative D call TRBD1 (5 bases). V shed 3 bases and J shed 5 bases, with 20 bases lying between them. The CDR3 runs 16 residues. In germline, CDR1 is SGDLS, CDR2 YYNGEE. In DNA form, the CDR3 reads TGTGCCAGCAGCGACCCGGGGGTGGGCCGGAGGTATGGCTACACCTTC. This codes for CASSDPGVGRRYGYTF.

The chain recombines TRBV2 with TRBJ1-3, with TRBD1 as a possible D gene (6 bases). The germline V gene has CDR1 SNHLY and CDR2 FYNNEI. The CDR3 is 13 residues long. Trimming took 7 bases from V and 4 from J, leaving 11 bases between them. The CDR3 sequence: CASTQTGGNTIYF. In nucleotides, the CDR3 is TGTGCCAGCACCCAGACAGGAGGAAACACCATATATTTT.

This chain links TRBV19 with TRBJ2-2; 9 bases are a match to TRBD2. The CDR3 is 18 amino acids. Germline CDR1 is LNHDA and CDR2 is SQIVND (reference sequence). V dropped 6 bases and J dropped 7; count of bases not matched to a gene: 18. The CDR3 spells CASRAVGLAGGPDGELFF. The DNA of the CDR3 is TGTGCCAGTAGAGCCGTTGGGTTGGCGGGAGGGCCGGACGGGGAGCTGTTTTTT.

The chain has TRBV5-4 and TRBJ2-5; TRBD2 is a possible D gene (5 bases). Germline V gene sequence: CDR1 SGHNT, CDR2 YYREEE (reference sequence). Trimming removed 4 bases from V and 2 bases from J, with 12 bases in between. The CDR3 consists of 14 residues. The CDR3 is CASSIGLNQETQYF. In DNA, the CDR3 is TGTGCCAGCAGCATCGGACTGAATCAAGAGACCCAGTACTTC.

As DNA, the CDR3 is TGCGCCAGCAGCAGGGGACTAGCGGGAGGCCCTCTCTCCTACGAGCAGTACTTC. Translated, it gives CASSRGLAGGPLSYEQYF. The gene calls are TRBV5-1 and TRBJ2-7, with 15 bases identical to TRBD2. With V trimmed by 4 bases and J by 0 bases, 8 bases remained unmatched. The germline V gene has CDR1 SGHRS and CDR2 YFSETQ. The CDR3 loop spans 18 amino acids.

CDR3 residues: CASTGNYEQYF. CDR3 nucleotides: TGTGCCAGCACAGGGAACTACGAGCAGTACTTC. This chain connects TRBV6-5 to TRBJ2-7; tentative D call: TRBD1 (5 bases). V lost 7 bases and J lost 3, with 7 bases in between. The CDR3 covers 11 residues. Germline CDR1 reads MNHEY; CDR2 reads SVGAGI.

The chain links TRBV11-2 to TRBJ2-7; 8 bases fit TRBD1. CDR1 and CDR2 (germline): SGHAT, FQNNGV. The CDR3 sequence is 13 residues long. The J segment lost 3 bases and the V segment lost 5 bases, leaving 3 bases of the junction unmatched. The CDR3 bases are TGTGCCAGCAGCCGCGGACAGGGCTACGAGCAGTACTTC. Its translation is CASSRGQGYEQYF. The full variable domain, completed using reference TRBV11-2 and TRBJ2-7, is EAGVAQSPRYKIIEKRQSVAFWCNPISGHATLYWYQQILGQGPKLLIQFQNNGVVDDSQLPKDRFSAERLKGVDSTLKIQPAKLEDSAVYLCASSRGQGYEQYFGPGTRLTVT.

The V call is TRBV5-6, the J call TRBJ2-7; 10 bases are a match to TRBD1. This CDR3 comprises 15 residues. The V and J ends lost 4 bases and 3 bases, in that order; junction bases with no gene match: 7. The germline V gene has CDR1 SGHDT and CDR2 YYEEEE. The CDR3 loop reads CASSEWTGGNYEQYF. The CDR3 DNA reads TGTGCCAGCAGCGAGTGGACAGGGGGGAACTACGAGCAGTACTTC.

The chain couples TRBV7-2 to TRBJ2-5; a possible D gene is TRBD2 (5 bases). CDR3 length: 13 residues. Germline loops: CDR1 SGHTA, CDR2 FQGNSA. Trimming shortened V by 5 bases and J by 0 bases, and 7 bases separated the two germline ends. The CDR3 DNA sequence: TGTGCCAGCAGCAGGGAGTACCAAGAGACCCAGTACTTC. Translating gives CASSREYQETQYF. The full variable domain, completed using reference TRBV7-2 and TRBJ2-5, is GAGVSQSPSNKVTEKGKDVELRCDPISGHTALYWYRQSLGQGLEFLIYFQGNSAPDKSGLPSDRFSAERTGGSVSTLTIQRTQQEDSAVYLCASSREYQETQYFGPGTRLLVL.

This chain joins TRBV5-1 and TRBJ1-1; 9 bases fit TRBD1. V shed 2 bases and J 0 bases; nucleotides not matched to a gene: 11. Germline-derived CDR1 and CDR2 are SGHRS and YFSETQ. This CDR3 has 18 residues. The CDR3 region is CASSFSRGQGWVNTEAFF. The CDR3 DNA is TGCGCCAGCAGCTTCTCCAGGGGACAGGGATGGGTGAACACTGAAGCTTTCTTT.

In its sample, this clone was seen once. The rearrangement joins TRBV29-1 to TRBJ2-7; D is undetermined. CDR3 length: 14 residues. CDR1 is SQVTM, CDR2 ANQGSEA, per germline. Trimming stripped 5 bases from V and 3 bases from J, with 17 bases between. The CDR3 coding sequence is TGCAGCGTTTGCCTCCTGGCCCCCGACTACGAGCAGTACTTC. This gives the protein CSVCLLAPDYEQYF.

This clone was seen just once. The V and J genes are TRBV29-1 and TRBJ2-7, with a tentative D call TRBD1 (6 bases). The length of the CDR3 is 13 residues. V was pared by 4 bases and J by 5 bases, with 15 bases between. Germline CDR1 is SQVTM and CDR2 is ANQGSEA. The CDR3 nucleotides read TGCAGCGTTGCTTCGTGGGCAGGGGACGAGCAGTACTTC. Translated: CSVASWAGDEQYF.

This clone is a singleton in its sample. This chain connects TRBV9 to TRBJ2-1; 8 bases map to TRBD1. V shed 4 bases, J shed 5 bases, and the junction held 11 bases outside the gene matches. CDR1 is SGDLS and CDR2 is YYNGEE in the germline V gene. The CDR3 sequence is 16 residues long. CDR3 in DNA: TGTGCCAGCAGCCTCCTTGGTCAGGGGGCCAACAATGAGCAGTTCTTC. It is translated as CASSLLGQGANNEQFF. Drawing the rest from reference TRBV9 and TRBJ2-1, the complete variable domain is DSGVTQTPKHLITATGQRVTLRCSPRSGDLSVYWYQQSLDQGLQFLIQYYNGEERAKGNILERFSAQQFPDLHSELNLSSLELGDSALYFCASSLLGQGANNEQFFGPGTRLTVL.

The J gene is TRBJ2-1, the V gene TRBV7-8, with 7 bases fitting TRBD2. The CDR3 is 12 amino acids. The ends lost 11 bases at V and 5 bases at J; junction bases unmatched: 6. CDR1 and CDR2 from the germline V gene are SGHVS and FQNEAQ. CDR3 DNA: TGTGCCGTGGTAGCGGGCGACAATGAGCAGTTCTTC. It specifies CAVVAGDNEQFF.

The chain uses TRBV12-5 and TRBJ1-5; D not certain. CDR3 length: 21 residues. V shed 2 bases and J shed 5 bases, with 31 bases lying between them. Germline lookup yields CDR1 LGHNT and CDR2 FRNRAP. Written as DNA, the CDR3 is TGTGCTAGTGGTTTGTCCCCAGAGGGAACAAAGGCTCCTATTAGTTATCAGCCCCAGCATTTT. It encodes CASGLSPEGTKAPISYQPQHF. Looking up the rest from reference TRBV12-5 and TRBJ1-5 gives the full variable domain: DARVTQTPRHKVTEMGQEVTMRCQPILGHNTVFWYRQTMMQGLELLAYFRNRAPLDDSGMPKDRFSAEMPDATLATLKIQPSEPRDSAVYFCASGLSPEGTKAPISYQPQHFGDGTRLSIL.

This chain uses TRBV15 with TRBJ2-1; D is possibly TRBD2 (6 bases). Germline assignment: CDR1 LNHNV and CDR2 YYDKDF (reference sequence). CDR3 size: 16 residues. The germline V and J ends were trimmed by 1 base and 0 bases, with 10 bases remaining between them. The CDR3 sequence is CATSRAGRSSYNEQFF. The CDR3 nucleotides read TGTGCCACCAGCAGAGCTGGGAGGAGCTCCTACAATGAGCAGTTCTTC.

The chain has TRBV19 and TRBJ2-1; 14 nucleotides match TRBD2. The CDR3 length is 16 residues. V shed 6 bases and J 8 bases; nucleotides not matched to a gene: 9. Germline lookup yields CDR1 LNHDA and CDR2 SQIVND (reference sequence). Here the CDR3 reads CASSRTSGRSWDEQFF. The CDR3 coding sequence is TGTGCCAGTAGCAGGACTAGCGGGAGGAGCTGGGATGAGCAGTTCTTC.

The chain couples TRBV19 to TRBJ2-4; 10 bases map to TRBD2. V trimming: 0 bases; J trimming: 0 bases; junction bases outside the gene matches: 11. From germline, CDR1 is LNHDA and CDR2 SQIVND (reference sequence). The length of the CDR3 is 20 residues. CDR3 in DNA: TGTGCCAGTAGTATAGACACTAGCGGGACCCAAAGTGTAGCCAAAAACATTCAGTACTTC. Protein sequence: CASSIDTSGTQSVAKNIQYF.

The chain recombines TRBV5-4 with TRBJ2-5; TRBD2 matches 8 bases. Germline CDR1 and CDR2: SGHNT and YYREEE (reference sequence). V was clipped by 0 bases and J by 5 bases; unmatched bases: 9. CDR3 length equals 16 residues. Written as DNA, the CDR3 is TGTGCCAGCAGCTTGGGAGCTAGCGGGCCTAGGGAGACCCAGTACTTC. This gives the protein CASSLGASGPRETQYF. Together with reference TRBV5-4 and TRBJ2-5, the CDR3 gives the full variable domain: ETGVTQSPTHLIKTRGQQVTLRCSSQSGHNTVSWYQQALGQGPQFIFQYYREEENGRGNFPPRFSGLQFPNYSSELNVNALELDDSALYLCASSLGASGPRETQYFGPGTRLLVL.

CDR3 protein: CASSRTGGRKETQYF. The CDR3 DNA is TGTGCCAGCAGTAGGACAGGGGGCAGAAAAGAGACCCAGTACTTC. This chain uses TRBV2 with TRBJ2-5; 11 bases are a match to TRBD1. Germline V lookup: CDR1 SNHLY, CDR2 FYNNEI. The CDR3 sequence is 15 residues long. The trim removed 5 bases at V and 3 bases at J, leaving 5 bases unmatched.

The chain uses TRBV5-6 and TRBJ1-1; D gene ambiguous. Germline CDR1 SGHDT, CDR2 YYEEEE. This CDR3 is 14 amino acids long. The V end lost 4 bases, the J end lost 0 bases, and 10 bases lay between the germline ends. DNA of the CDR3: TGTGCCAGCAGCCAAACAGCCATGAACACTGAAGCTTTCTTT. Amino acid sequence: CASSQTAMNTEAFF.

The genes are TRBV5-1 and TRBJ2-5; 8 nucleotides match TRBD2. The CDR3 contains 14 residues. V lost 4 bases, J lost 5 bases, and 7 bases stayed unmatched. The germline gives CDR1 SGHRS, CDR2 YFSETQ. The DNA for the CDR3 is TGCGCCAGCAGCCCAGCGGGAGTTAAGGAGACCCAGTACTTC. It encodes CASSPAGVKETQYF. The full variable domain, its missing parts supplied by reference TRBV5-1 and TRBJ2-5, is KAGVTQTPRYLIKTRGQQVTLSCSPISGHRSVSWYQQTPGQGLQFLFEYFSETQRNKGNFPGRFSGRQFSNSRSEMNVSTLELGDSALYLCASSPAGVKETQYFGPGTRLLVL.

The chain combines TRBV9 with TRBJ2-1; the D gene is possibly TRBD2 (6 bases). Looked up from germline, CDR1 is SGDLS and CDR2 is YYNGEE. V was trimmed by 2 bases and J by 2 bases, leaving 11 bases between them. The CDR3 runs to 15 residues. Written as DNA, the CDR3 is TGTGCCAGCAGCGTTAGCGGAAAGACCTACAATGAGCAGTTCTTC. It codes for CASSVSGKTYNEQFF.

This chain uses TRBV13 with TRBJ1-1; D might be TRBD1 (5 bases). CDR3 length: 12 amino acids. V was cut by 6 bases and J by 6 bases, with 11 bases left in between. Germline lookup yields CDR1 PRHDT and CDR2 FYEKMQ (reference sequence). CDR3 DNA: TGTGCCAGCAGATTGGGGGGGGCTGAAGCTTTCTTT. Its translation: CASRLGGAEAFF.